The rows below give T cell receptor beta chains drawn from one sample of a study of blood T cell repertoires in COVID-19. Repertoires were generated with immunoSEQ multiplex PCR, while TCRdb's copy carries only in-frame clones and drops some. The sample yields hundreds of thousands of clones, roughly nine tenths seen once. Sequenced input: peripheral blood. The receptors come from a woman between 45 and 60 years old with COVID-19, enrolled during active disease. CDR3s include the opening cysteine and the closing phenylalanine or tryptophan. D genes are given only for firm matches. Part of the rows lack a size; the others show once, few, many or a class for expanded clones.

J gene: TRBJ1-1; clone size: .; D gene: .; V gene: TRBV11-3; CDR3 DNA: TGTGCCAGCAGCCAAGGGGATCTGAACACTGAAGCTTTCTTT; CDR3 protein: CASSQGDLNTEAFF
J gene: TRBJ2-3; clone size: .; D gene: .; V gene: TRBV6-5; CDR3 DNA: TGTGCCAGCGGGGAGGCAGATACGCAGTATTTT; CDR3 protein: CASGEADTQYF
J gene: TRBJ1-1; clone size: few; D gene: TRBD1; V gene: TRBV27; CDR3 DNA: TGTGCCAGTCGACAGGGAAACACTGAAGCTTTCTTT; CDR3 protein: CASRQGNTEAFF
J gene: TRBJ2-2; clone size: .; D gene: .; V gene: TRBV7-2; CDR3 DNA: TGTGCCAGCAGTAATCCAGGCGCCGGGGAGCTGTTTTTT; CDR3 protein: CASSNPGAGELFF
J gene: TRBJ1-4; clone size: once; D gene: TRBD1; V gene: TRBV25-1; CDR3 DNA: TGTGCCAGCAGTGGGAGGGGGCAGAATGAAAAACTGTTTTTT; CDR3 protein: CASSGRGQNEKLFF
J gene: TRBJ2-7; clone size: .; D gene: .; V gene: TRBV7-9; CDR3 DNA: TGTGCCAGCAGCTTAGGTCCATCCTACGAGCAGTACTTC; CDR3 protein: CASSLGPSYEQYF
J gene: TRBJ1-3; clone size: .; D gene: .; V gene: TRBV4-1; CDR3 DNA: TGCGCCAGCAGCGGCGGTAACTCTGGAAACACCATATATTTT; CDR3 protein: CASSGGNSGNTIYF
J gene: TRBJ2-7; clone size: .; D gene: .; V gene: TRBV19; CDR3 DNA: TGTGCCAGTAGTACCGGGCGGGGGCCGTCCTACGAGCAGTACTTC; CDR3 protein: CASSTGRGPSYEQYF
J gene: TRBJ1-2; clone size: .; D gene: TRBD1; V gene: TRBV10-3; CDR3 DNA: TGTGCCATCAGAAACGGGACAGACTATGGCTACACCTTC; CDR3 protein: CAIRNGTDYGYTF
J gene: TRBJ2-5; clone size: .; D gene: .; V gene: TRBV5-4; CDR3 DNA: TGTGCCAGCAGCGGGCTAGGCCCAGGGGGGCAAGAGACCCAGTACTTC; CDR3 protein: CASSGLGPGGQETQYF
J gene: TRBJ1-5; clone size: .; D gene: .; V gene: TRBV18; CDR3 DNA: TGTGCCAGCTCACCACTACTGGGAGATCAGCCCCAGCATTTT; CDR3 protein: CASSPLLGDQPQHF
J gene: TRBJ1-2; clone size: once; D gene: TRBD1; V gene: TRBV4-1; CDR3 DNA: TGCGCCAGCAGCCAACCGGGACAGGGCTTCGGCTACACCTTC; CDR3 protein: CASSQPGQGFGYTF
J gene: TRBJ1-5; clone size: .; D gene: .; V gene: TRBV28; CDR3 DNA: TGTGCCAGCAGTTCGGGCTCACCCACGGTGGAGGATCAGCCCCAGCATTTT; CDR3 protein: CASSSGSPTVEDQPQHF
J gene: TRBJ1-1; clone size: .; D gene: .; V gene: TRBV5-1; CDR3 DNA: TGCGCCAGCAGACCGACAGTGAACACTGAAGCTTTCTTT; CDR3 protein: CASRPTVNTEAFF
J gene: TRBJ1-2; clone size: .; D gene: .; V gene: TRBV3-1/TRBV3-2; CDR3 DNA: TGTGCCAGCAGCTTTGATGGCGGCTACACCTTC; CDR3 protein: CASSFDGGYTF
J gene: TRBJ1-1; clone size: .; D gene: TRBD1; V gene: TRBV3-1/TRBV3-2; CDR3 DNA: TGTGCCAGCAGCCGCGGGACAGCGGGCACTGAAGCTTTCTTT; CDR3 protein: CASSRGTAGTEAFF
J gene: TRBJ2-5; clone size: .; D gene: .; V gene: TRBV11-3; CDR3 DNA: TGTGCCAGCAGCCTCTTGCAGGGTGAGACCCAGTACTTC; CDR3 protein: CASSLLQGETQYF
J gene: TRBJ1-5; clone size: .; D gene: .; V gene: TRBV28; CDR3 DNA: TGTGCCAGCAGGCCAGGCAATCAGCCCCAGCATTTT; CDR3 protein: CASRPGNQPQHF
J gene: TRBJ1-1; clone size: once; D gene: .; V gene: TRBV6-5; CDR3 DNA: TGTGCCAGCAGGGGGGGAGGGGGCACTGAAGCTTTCTTT; CDR3 protein: CASRGGGGTEAFF
J gene: TRBJ1-4; clone size: once; D gene: .; V gene: TRBV5-6; CDR3 DNA: TGTGCCAGCGGAACAGGGTTCGAAAAACTGTTTTTT; CDR3 protein: CASGTGFEKLFF
J gene: TRBJ1-2; clone size: .; D gene: .; V gene: TRBV19; CDR3 DNA: TGTGCCAGTAGTCCAGGGAACTATGGCTACACCTTC; CDR3 protein: CASSPGNYGYTF
J gene: TRBJ2-2; clone size: .; D gene: TRBD1; V gene: TRBV7-9; CDR3 DNA: TGTGCCAGCAGTCAACCCCACGACAGGGCTGACACCGGGGAGCTGTTTTTT; CDR3 protein: CASSQPHDRADTGELFF
J gene: TRBJ2-7; clone size: .; D gene: .; V gene: TRBV5-1; CDR3 DNA: TGCGCCAGCAGCCTTACAGGGATCCCCTACGAGCAGTACTTC; CDR3 protein: CASSLTGIPYEQYF
J gene: TRBJ2-7; clone size: .; D gene: .; V gene: TRBV7-6; CDR3 DNA: TGTGCCAGCAGCTTAGGCGGACTCTCCTACGAGCAGTACTTC; CDR3 protein: CASSLGGLSYEQYF
J gene: TRBJ2-3; clone size: .; D gene: TRBD2; V gene: TRBV6-5; CDR3 DNA: TGTGCCAGCAGTCTACAGCGGGGGCGCACAGATACGCAGTATTTT; CDR3 protein: CASSLQRGRTDTQYF
J gene: TRBJ1-1; clone size: .; D gene: TRBD1; V gene: TRBV12-3/TRBV12-4; CDR3 DNA: TGTGCCAGCAGTTTAGCCGGGACAGGAAGAGCTTTCTTT; CDR3 protein: CASSLAGTGRAFF
J gene: TRBJ1-2; clone size: .; D gene: TRBD1; V gene: TRBV11-2; CDR3 DNA: TGTGCCAGCAGCTCCTCCGGGACAGCACACTACACCTTC; CDR3 protein: CASSSSGTAHYTF
J gene: TRBJ1-2; clone size: .; D gene: .; V gene: TRBV6-6; CDR3 DNA: TGTGCCAGCAGATTACAGACAGGAAGCTACACCTTC; CDR3 protein: CASRLQTGSYTF
J gene: TRBJ1-1; clone size: .; D gene: .; V gene: TRBV11-2; CDR3 DNA: TGTGCCAGCAGCCTAACAGATCTTTACACTGAAGCTTTCTTT; CDR3 protein: CASSLTDLYTEAFF
J gene: TRBJ2-3; clone size: .; D gene: TRBD2; V gene: TRBV28; CDR3 DNA: TGTGCCGGCCGGACTAGCGGGACAGATACGCAGTATTTT; CDR3 protein: CAGRTSGTDTQYF
J gene: TRBJ1-1; clone size: .; D gene: .; V gene: TRBV5-1; CDR3 DNA: TGCGCCAGCAGCTTGGCCCCCGGGAACAGGGACACTGAAGCTTTCTTT; CDR3 protein: CASSLAPGNRDTEAFF
J gene: TRBJ1-6; clone size: once; D gene: .; V gene: TRBV5-4; CDR3 DNA: TGTGCCAGCAGCTGGTACAGTGATAATTCACCCCTCCACTTT; CDR3 protein: CASSWYSDNSPLHF
J gene: TRBJ1-1; clone size: .; D gene: .; V gene: TRBV5-1; CDR3 DNA: TGCGCCAGCAGTAAAGGGGGCACTGAAGCTTTCTTT; CDR3 protein: CASSKGGTEAFF
J gene: TRBJ1-1; clone size: .; D gene: .; V gene: TRBV7-2; CDR3 DNA: TGTGCCAGCAGCTTAGGAGGGAACCCTGAAGCTTTCTTT; CDR3 protein: CASSLGGNPEAFF
J gene: TRBJ1-3; clone size: .; D gene: .; V gene: TRBV13; CDR3 DNA: TGTGCCAGCAGCTTATGGGCGAGACAGGCTGGAAACACCATATATTTT; CDR3 protein: CASSLWARQAGNTIYF
J gene: TRBJ1-5; clone size: .; D gene: .; V gene: TRBV27; CDR3 DNA: TGTGCCAGCCGGGTGGGTCCCAATCAGCCCCAGCATTTT; CDR3 protein: CASRVGPNQPQHF
J gene: TRBJ1-2; clone size: .; D gene: TRBD1; V gene: TRBV5-1; CDR3 DNA: TGCGCCAGCAGCTTCCTAGGGACAGGCGCTAACTATGGCTACACCTTC; CDR3 protein: CASSFLGTGANYGYTF
J gene: TRBJ2-1; clone size: .; D gene: TRBD2; V gene: TRBV19; CDR3 DNA: TGTGCCAGTAGTTCACTAGCGGCCTCCTACAATGAGCAGTTCTTC; CDR3 protein: CASSSLAASYNEQFF
J gene: TRBJ1-5; clone size: .; D gene: .; V gene: TRBV30; CDR3 DNA: TGTGCCTGGAACCCAGGTTATAGCAATCAGCCCCAGCATTTT; CDR3 protein: CAWNPGYSNQPQHF
J gene: TRBJ2-7; clone size: .; D gene: TRBD1; V gene: TRBV12-3/TRBV12-4; CDR3 DNA: TGTGCCAGTGGACAGGGGAAGTACGAGCAGTACTTC; CDR3 protein: CASGQGKYEQYF
J gene: TRBJ2-1; clone size: .; D gene: TRBD2; V gene: TRBV6-6; CDR3 DNA: TGTGCCAGCAGTCCCGGGACTAGCGGTTACCCCTACAATGAGCAGTTCTTC; CDR3 protein: CASSPGTSGYPYNEQFF
J gene: TRBJ1-1; clone size: .; D gene: .; V gene: TRBV11-2; CDR3 DNA: TGTGCCAGCAGCCCGGGACAAATGAACACTGAAGCTTTCTTT; CDR3 protein: CASSPGQMNTEAFF
J gene: TRBJ1-1; clone size: .; D gene: .; V gene: TRBV6-5; CDR3 DNA: TGTGCCAGCAGTTACTCGAGCGGGTCCACTGAAGCTTTCTTT; CDR3 protein: CASSYSSGSTEAFF
J gene: TRBJ1-5; clone size: many; D gene: .; V gene: TRBV5-8; CDR3 DNA: TGTGCCAGCAGCTTGGGGGGGCAGCCCAGGGGCAGCAATCAGCCCCAGCATTTT; CDR3 protein: CASSLGGQPRGSNQPQHF
J gene: TRBJ2-2; clone size: .; D gene: .; V gene: TRBV5-1; CDR3 DNA: TGCGCCAGCAGCTTCGCGGGGGCGGGCACCGGGGAGCTGTTTTTT; CDR3 protein: CASSFAGAGTGELFF
J gene: TRBJ2-2; clone size: .; D gene: .; V gene: TRBV3-1/TRBV3-2; CDR3 DNA: TGTGCCAGCAGCCAAGACCCCCGCCTAGCGAAAGGGTACACCGGGGAGCTGTTTTTT; CDR3 protein: CASSQDPRLAKGYTGELFF
J gene: TRBJ2-3; clone size: .; D gene: .; V gene: TRBV19; CDR3 DNA: TGTGCCAGTAGTATGGCACAGGGTCCAGATACGCAGTATTTT; CDR3 protein: CASSMAQGPDTQYF
J gene: TRBJ2-5; clone size: .; D gene: .; V gene: TRBV27; CDR3 DNA: TGTGCCAGCAGTTTAAATTACAGGTACCAAGAGACCCAGTACTTC; CDR3 protein: CASSLNYRYQETQYF
J gene: TRBJ2-5; clone size: .; D gene: .; V gene: TRBV7-2; CDR3 DNA: TGTGCCAGCAGCGCTATTCCCCAATTAGAAGAGACCCAGTACTTC; CDR3 protein: CASSAIPQLEETQYF
J gene: TRBJ2-2; clone size: .; D gene: .; V gene: TRBV5-4; CDR3 DNA: TGTGCCAGCAGCGTAAGGGGCTGGGAAACCGGGGAGCTGTTTTTT; CDR3 protein: CASSVRGWETGELFF
J gene: TRBJ2-7; clone size: .; D gene: TRBD1; V gene: TRBV28; CDR3 DNA: TGTGCCAGCAGTTTTCAGGGGGATTACTACGAGCAGTACTTC; CDR3 protein: CASSFQGDYYEQYF
J gene: TRBJ2-3; clone size: .; D gene: .; V gene: TRBV24-1; CDR3 DNA: TGTGCCACCAGTGATCCCCACTCGGCAGGGCAATACACAGATACGCAGTATTTT; CDR3 protein: CATSDPHSAGQYTDTQYF
J gene: TRBJ1-3; clone size: .; D gene: TRBD1; V gene: TRBV5-5; CDR3 DNA: TGTGCCAGCAGCCAGTTCCGGGACAGGGCCGAATTT; CDR3 protein: CASSQFRDRAEF
J gene: TRBJ1-6; clone size: .; D gene: TRBD1; V gene: TRBV5-1; CDR3 DNA: TGCGCCAGCAGCTTGGGGACAGGGGGAAATTCACCCCTCCACTTT; CDR3 protein: CASSLGTGGNSPLHF
J gene: TRBJ2-2; clone size: .; D gene: .; V gene: TRBV19; CDR3 DNA: TGTGCCAGTAGTCCGGCTCTGGAGGGGGAGCTGTTTTTT; CDR3 protein: CASSPALEGELFF